Listed below are T cell receptor beta chains from one sample, sequenced in a study of T cell responses to AZD1222 COVID-19 vaccine. Repertoires were generated with immunoSEQ multiplex PCR, while TCRdb's copy carries only in-frame clones and drops some. Among 95,000 or so clones, about 88% were seen once, and the ten largest hold roughly 3%. Sequencing used peripheral blood, obtained on day 0 of AZD1222 vaccination. These receptors originate from an adult in good health. Both conserved end residues are part of each CDR3. The order of the fields is V gene, D gene, clone size, J gene, CDR3 DNA, CDR3 protein. The D gene is left open where the match is weak. Clone size appears in some rows only: once, few, many, or a class for an expanded clone.

v_gene: TRBV7-2; d_gene: NA; abundance: NA; j_gene: TRBJ1-4; CDR3nt: TGTGCCAGCAGCTTAGAGGCTTTCGCAACTAATGAAAAACTGTTTTTT; CDR3aa: CASSLEAFATNEKLFF
v_gene: TRBV6-2/TRBV6-3; d_gene: NA; abundance: NA; j_gene: TRBJ1-2; CDR3nt: TGTGCCAGCAGTTACCCCTATGGCTACACCTTC; CDR3aa: CASSYPYGYTF
v_gene: TRBV20-1; d_gene: NA; abundance: NA; j_gene: TRBJ1-2; CDR3nt: TGCAGTGCTAGAGCAGAATATGGCTACACCTTC; CDR3aa: CSARAEYGYTF
v_gene: TRBV6-2/TRBV6-3; d_gene: NA; abundance: once; j_gene: TRBJ1-6; CDR3nt: TGTGCCAGCAGCGGCCGACAGCGCAACTCCCTCCACTTT; CDR3aa: CASSGRQRNSLHF
v_gene: TRBV7-2; d_gene: NA; abundance: NA; j_gene: TRBJ2-7; CDR3nt: TGTGCCAGCAGCTTGGACGGGGGACGGAACTCCTACGAGCAGTACTTC; CDR3aa: CASSLDGGRNSYEQYF
v_gene: TRBV11-3; d_gene: TRBD2; abundance: NA; j_gene: TRBJ2-7; CDR3nt: TGTGCCAGCAGCTTAGGGGTAGCGGGGGGCTCCTACGAGCAGTACTTC; CDR3aa: CASSLGVAGGSYEQYF
v_gene: TRBV5-1; d_gene: NA; abundance: NA; j_gene: TRBJ2-5; CDR3nt: TGCGCCAGCAGTGTGGCAGGGAGAGAGACCCAGTACTTC; CDR3aa: CASSVAGRETQYF
v_gene: TRBV7-2; d_gene: NA; abundance: NA; j_gene: TRBJ1-2; CDR3nt: TGTGCCAGCAGTTTGGACGGGGGAGGTGGCTACACCTTC; CDR3aa: CASSLDGGGGYTF
v_gene: TRBV5-1; d_gene: TRBD1; abundance: NA; j_gene: TRBJ2-5; CDR3nt: TGCGCCAGCGGGGACAGGGGGCAAGAGACCCAGTACTTC; CDR3aa: CASGDRGQETQYF
v_gene: TRBV5-1; d_gene: NA; abundance: NA; j_gene: TRBJ1-1; CDR3nt: TGCGCCAGCTCTCGACGGGTGGACACTGAAGCTTTCTTT; CDR3aa: CASSRRVDTEAFF
v_gene: TRBV5-1; d_gene: NA; abundance: once; j_gene: TRBJ2-7; CDR3nt: TGCGCCAGCAGCTTACCCGAGGGGGGGATTTCCTACGAGCAGTACTTC; CDR3aa: CASSLPEGGISYEQYF
v_gene: TRBV7-9; d_gene: NA; abundance: NA; j_gene: TRBJ1-3; CDR3nt: TGTGCCAGCAGCCCCCAGGGAGTTTCCGGAAACACCATATATTTT; CDR3aa: CASSPQGVSGNTIYF
v_gene: TRBV7-2; d_gene: NA; abundance: few; j_gene: TRBJ1-4; CDR3nt: TGTGCCAGCAGCTTATCGGCAGGGACTAATGAAAAACTGTTTTTT; CDR3aa: CASSLSAGTNEKLFF
v_gene: TRBV19; d_gene: NA; abundance: NA; j_gene: TRBJ1-1; CDR3nt: TGTGCCAGTCATACTTTGATGAACACTGAAGCTTTCTTT; CDR3aa: CASHTLMNTEAFF
v_gene: TRBV25-1; d_gene: NA; abundance: few; j_gene: TRBJ2-6; CDR3nt: TGTGCCAGCACCTATGGGGAATATGGGGCCAACGTCCTGACTTTC; CDR3aa: CASTYGEYGANVLTF
v_gene: TRBV19; d_gene: TRBD1; abundance: NA; j_gene: TRBJ2-7; CDR3nt: TGTGCCAGTAGGGCCCCGGGACAGGGCCCCTACGAGCAGTACTTC; CDR3aa: CASRAPGQGPYEQYF
v_gene: TRBV12-3/TRBV12-4; d_gene: NA; abundance: NA; j_gene: TRBJ2-3; CDR3nt: TGTGCCAGCAGCCTCGCAGATACGCAGTATTTT; CDR3aa: CASSLADTQYF
v_gene: TRBV7-8; d_gene: NA; abundance: NA; j_gene: TRBJ2-2; CDR3nt: TGTGCCAGCAGCTTATGGGGCAGTAGCGCGACCGGGGAGCTGTTTTTT; CDR3aa: CASSLWGSSATGELFF
v_gene: TRBV19; d_gene: TRBD1; abundance: NA; j_gene: TRBJ1-3; CDR3nt: TGTGCCAGCGGGGACAGGGGGCTTGCTGGAAACACCATATATTTT; CDR3aa: CASGDRGLAGNTIYF
v_gene: TRBV5-4; d_gene: TRBD2; abundance: NA; j_gene: TRBJ2-7; CDR3nt: TGTGCCAGCAGCTCCGGACTAGCGGGGGGGCCGGACGAGCAGTACTTC; CDR3aa: CASSSGLAGGPDEQYF
v_gene: TRBV18; d_gene: TRBD1; abundance: NA; j_gene: TRBJ2-3; CDR3nt: TGTGCCAGCTCACCACGATCTGGACAGGGTACAGATACGCAGTATTTT; CDR3aa: CASSPRSGQGTDTQYF
v_gene: TRBV5-4; d_gene: TRBD2; abundance: NA; j_gene: TRBJ2-7; CDR3nt: TGTGCCAGCAGCTTACGCAGGGAACGTAGCGGGGTCTTCTCCTACGAGCAGTACTTC; CDR3aa: CASSLRRERSGVFSYEQYF
v_gene: TRBV3-1/TRBV3-2; d_gene: NA; abundance: NA; j_gene: TRBJ1-1; CDR3nt: TGTGCCAGCAGCCAAGGCAGATGGAACACTGAAGCTTTCTTT; CDR3aa: CASSQGRWNTEAFF
v_gene: TRBV3-1/TRBV3-2; d_gene: NA; abundance: NA; j_gene: TRBJ2-2; CDR3nt: TGTGCCAGCAGCCCCTCGAGAGTCCAGGCCGGGGAGCTGTTTTTT; CDR3aa: CASSPSRVQAGELFF
v_gene: TRBV4-1; d_gene: TRBD1; abundance: NA; j_gene: TRBJ1-2; CDR3nt: TGCGCCAGCAGCCAAAGCCCTTCTCCTCGGACAGGGGAGGTCGGCTACACCTTC; CDR3aa: CASSQSPSPRTGEVGYTF
v_gene: TRBV2; d_gene: TRBD1; abundance: NA; j_gene: TRBJ1-3; CDR3nt: TGTGCCAGCAGTGGACAGGGCTCTGGAAACACCATATATTTT; CDR3aa: CASSGQGSGNTIYF
v_gene: TRBV6-1; d_gene: TRBD1; abundance: NA; j_gene: TRBJ1-5; CDR3nt: TGTGCCAGCAGTGAAGCGGCAGGGGGCGGAATATGGAGCAATCAGCCCCAGCATTTT; CDR3aa: CASSEAAGGGIWSNQPQHF
v_gene: TRBV7-6; d_gene: NA; abundance: NA; j_gene: TRBJ1-6; CDR3nt: TGTGCCAGCAGCCCCCAACCGGCAGGCTATAATTCACCCCTCCACTTT; CDR3aa: CASSPQPAGYNSPLHF
v_gene: TRBV15; d_gene: TRBD1; abundance: NA; j_gene: TRBJ1-2; CDR3nt: TGTGCCACCAGCAGGGACAGGGGAGGTTATGGCTACACCTTC; CDR3aa: CATSRDRGGYGYTF
v_gene: TRBV4-1; d_gene: TRBD1; abundance: NA; j_gene: TRBJ2-7; CDR3nt: TGCGCCAGCAGCGTAGGCCCCCGACAGGGCGACGAGCAGTACTTC; CDR3aa: CASSVGPRQGDEQYF
v_gene: TRBV12-3/TRBV12-4; d_gene: NA; abundance: NA; j_gene: TRBJ2-1; CDR3nt: TGTGCCAGCAAACAGCAGACCTACAATGAGCAGTTCTTC; CDR3aa: CASKQQTYNEQFF
v_gene: TRBV10-1; d_gene: NA; abundance: NA; j_gene: TRBJ1-1; CDR3nt: TGCAAGAAGGGGGGGTGGAACACTGAAGCTTTCTTT; CDR3aa: CKKGGWNTEAFF
v_gene: TRBV19; d_gene: NA; abundance: NA; j_gene: TRBJ2-4; CDR3nt: TGTGCCAGTAGTTGGGCCAGGGCGCCCAAAAACATTCAGTACTTC; CDR3aa: CASSWARAPKNIQYF
v_gene: TRBV29-1; d_gene: TRBD2; abundance: NA; j_gene: TRBJ2-1; CDR3nt: TGCAGCGTTGTGTCGACTAGCGGGGATCGGGAGCAGTTCTTC; CDR3aa: CSVVSTSGDREQFF
v_gene: TRBV6-5; d_gene: NA; abundance: NA; j_gene: TRBJ1-1; CDR3nt: TGTGCCAGCAGTTATCGGATTGAGATGACTGAAGCTTTCTTT; CDR3aa: CASSYRIEMTEAFF
v_gene: TRBV3-1/TRBV3-2; d_gene: NA; abundance: NA; j_gene: TRBJ1-2; CDR3nt: TGTGCCAGCAGCCAAGGGACGAATGGCTACACCTTC; CDR3aa: CASSQGTNGYTF
v_gene: TRBV7-3; d_gene: TRBD2; abundance: NA; j_gene: TRBJ2-1; CDR3nt: TGTGCCAGCAGCCAGGGACTAGCGGGGGGAATCTCCTACAATGAGCAGTTCTTC; CDR3aa: CASSQGLAGGISYNEQFF
v_gene: TRBV10-2; d_gene: NA; abundance: once; j_gene: TRBJ1-1; CDR3nt: TGCGCCAGCAAAACACCGAACACTGAAGCTTTCTTT; CDR3aa: CASKTPNTEAFF
v_gene: TRBV13; d_gene: NA; abundance: NA; j_gene: TRBJ2-1; CDR3nt: TGTGCCAGCAGCTTAGGCAGCGCGGGGTACAATGAGCAGTTCTTC; CDR3aa: CASSLGSAGYNEQFF
v_gene: TRBV6-5; d_gene: NA; abundance: NA; j_gene: TRBJ1-2; CDR3nt: TGTGCCAGCAGTTCAGACAGGACTAGTAAGAGCTACACCTTC; CDR3aa: CASSSDRTSKSYTF
v_gene: TRBV2; d_gene: TRBD1; abundance: NA; j_gene: TRBJ2-1; CDR3nt: TGTGCCACCCGGGACAGGGGGATGTACAATGAGCAGTTCTTC; CDR3aa: CATRDRGMYNEQFF
v_gene: TRBV14; d_gene: NA; abundance: NA; j_gene: TRBJ2-5; CDR3nt: TGTGCCAGCAGCCTCACTCGGGGCCTTCCCCAAGAGACCCAGTACTTC; CDR3aa: CASSLTRGLPQETQYF
v_gene: TRBV28; d_gene: TRBD1; abundance: NA; j_gene: TRBJ2-7; CDR3nt: TGTGCCAGCAGCTACAGGGGGCGTAACGAGCAGTACTTC; CDR3aa: CASSYRGRNEQYF
v_gene: TRBV28; d_gene: NA; abundance: NA; j_gene: TRBJ2-5; CDR3nt: TGTGCCAGCAGTTTATATTCTCTGACAGGTTTAGGTCCAGAGACCCAGTACTTC; CDR3aa: CASSLYSLTGLGPETQYF
v_gene: TRBV2; d_gene: NA; abundance: few; j_gene: TRBJ2-7; CDR3nt: TGTGCCAGCAGTGGAAGGTTGCTATACGAGCAGTACTTC; CDR3aa: CASSGRLLYEQYF
v_gene: TRBV14; d_gene: NA; abundance: NA; j_gene: TRBJ2-3; CDR3nt: TGTGCCAGTTGGGGGGGCACAGATACGCAGTATTTT; CDR3aa: CASWGGTDTQYF
v_gene: TRBV29-1; d_gene: NA; abundance: NA; j_gene: TRBJ1-4; CDR3nt: TGCAGCGCCGGGAAAGGGCTCGCTGAAAAACTGTTTTTT; CDR3aa: CSAGKGLAEKLFF
v_gene: TRBV5-5; d_gene: NA; abundance: few; j_gene: TRBJ1-6; CDR3nt: TGTGCCAGCAGCGGGACCAGTACTCAGGGACGGGGCTCACCCCTCCACTTT; CDR3aa: CASSGTSTQGRGSPLHF
v_gene: TRBV3-1/TRBV3-2; d_gene: NA; abundance: NA; j_gene: TRBJ1-5; CDR3nt: TGTGCCAGCAGCCAAGATTTGACCCAGCCCCAGCATTTT; CDR3aa: CASSQDLTQPQHF
v_gene: TRBV7-2; d_gene: NA; abundance: NA; j_gene: TRBJ2-1; CDR3nt: TGTGCCAGCAGCCCTGGGAGGAATGGCTACAATGAGCAGTTCTTC; CDR3aa: CASSPGRNGYNEQFF